This T cell receptor beta chain was captured by sequencing in a study of CD8+ T cells in alopecia areata. Investigators isolated RNA and reverse transcribed it into cDNA to act as the sequencing template. The repertoire was sequenced with immunoSEQ multiplex PCR; TCRdb's copy has only in-frame clones and lacks some. The sample lists roughly 150,000 clones, 55% seen once, with less than 5% in the top ten. The study, taken as a whole, reports: Scalp sample data also include resident alphabeta T cells from normal skin. Against the mouse data, patients shared TCRs less clearly, possibly for HLA reasons. Clonality was higher in lesional than normal scalp, especially in alopecia totalis/universalis.

The CDR3 has 15 amino acids. V dropped 5 bases and J dropped 5; count of bases not matched to a gene: 10. Germline CDR1 KGHSH, CDR2 LQKENI. As to this clone: The antigen is undetermined.

The TCR was taken from a human donor in good health. The chain links TRBV18 to TRBJ2-7, with 9 bases matching TRBD1. The specimen was CD4+ T cells sorted from blood. CDR3: CASSAKPGQGHEQYF. The CDR3 region has the DNA TGTGCCAGCTCAGCTAAGCCGGGACAGGGCCACGAGCAGTACTTC.